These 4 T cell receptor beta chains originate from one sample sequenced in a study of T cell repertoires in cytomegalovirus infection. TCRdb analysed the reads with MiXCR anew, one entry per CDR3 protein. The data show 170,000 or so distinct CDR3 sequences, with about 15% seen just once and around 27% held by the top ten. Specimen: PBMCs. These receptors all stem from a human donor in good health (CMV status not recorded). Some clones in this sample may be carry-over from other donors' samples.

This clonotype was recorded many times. The CDR3 region has the DNA TGTGCCAGCAGTTACGCCGGGACAGGGTCAGAGACCCAGTACTTC. Protein: CASSYAGTGSETQYF. The rearrangement uses TRBV6-2 or TRBV6-3 and TRBJ2-5; 9 bases line up with TRBD1. This CDR3 is built from 15 residues. With 2 bases clipped from V and 4 bases from J, the junction kept 5 bases outside the gene matches. Germline V gene lookup returns CDR1 MNHEY and CDR2 SVGEGT.

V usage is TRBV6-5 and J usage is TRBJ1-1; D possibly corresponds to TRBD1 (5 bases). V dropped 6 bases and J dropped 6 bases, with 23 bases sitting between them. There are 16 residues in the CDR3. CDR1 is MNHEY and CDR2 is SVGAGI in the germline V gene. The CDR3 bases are TGTGCCAGCAGCTTTAGCGGGACGAGAATCCGACCTGAAGCTTTCTTT. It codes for CASSFSGTRIRPEAFF.

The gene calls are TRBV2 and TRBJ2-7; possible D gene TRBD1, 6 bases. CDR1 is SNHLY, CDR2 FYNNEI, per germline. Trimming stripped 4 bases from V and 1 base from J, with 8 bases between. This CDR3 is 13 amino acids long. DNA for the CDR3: TGTGCCAGCAGTGCCGGACAGTCCTACGAGCAGTACTTC. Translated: CASSAGQSYEQYF.

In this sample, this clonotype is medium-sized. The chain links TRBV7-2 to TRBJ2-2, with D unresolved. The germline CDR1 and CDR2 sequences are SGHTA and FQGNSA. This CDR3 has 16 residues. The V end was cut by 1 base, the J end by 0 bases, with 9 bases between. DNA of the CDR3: TGTGCCAGCAGCTTAGGTCCGGTTACGAACACCGGGGAGCTGTTTTTT. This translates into CASSLGPVTNTGELFF.